This is a list of T cell receptor beta chains from one sample in a study of shared clonotypes between healthy human individuals. Sequencing was performed with immunoSEQ multiplex PCR; in TCRdb, only in-frame clones are kept and a portion is missing. The data contain about 480,000 clones, roughly 78% of them singletons. The sample consisted of PBMCs. The receptor set was obtained from a woman aged 40 to 50 in good health. Some clones in this sample may be carry-over from other donors' samples. The conserved cysteine and the conserved F or W are not part of the CDR3 here. Part of the rows lack a size; the others show once, few, many or a class for expanded clones.

TRBV28	NA	TRBJ2-7	ATWGRAREQY
TRBV5-1	NA	TRBJ1-1	ASSLERGRVGQAF
TRBV7-8	NA	TRBJ2-5	ASSLGTSGSRQETQY
TRBV28	many	TRBJ2-1	ASSPGTSEYNEQF
TRBV19	NA	TRBJ2-5	ASGPGRGETQY
TRBV5-4	NA	TRBJ2-3	ASSSGQGETDTQY
TRBV6-6	NA	TRBJ2-3	ASSYSIAGVTDTQY
TRBV5-8	few	TRBJ1-2	ASSPRRGFNYGYT
TRBV18	NA	TRBJ2-7	ASSPRREGVEQY
TRBV30	NA	TRBJ2-1	AWSGADPYNEQF
TRBV4-3	NA	TRBJ2-1	ASSQGPAGGLSGEQF
TRBV2	NA	TRBJ2-7	ASSWNRGPYEQY
TRBV11-3	NA	TRBJ2-1	ASSLEGTSGTVNQEQF